The rows below give T cell receptor beta chains drawn from one sample of a study of technical replicates of blood from several donors. Sequenced by immunoSEQ multiplex PCR; TCRdb stores in-frame clones only, minus some. The sample has roughly 69,000 clones; around 87% are singletons. The sample comprised PBMCs. These TCRs come from a human donor in good health. Some clones in this sample may be carry-over from other donors' samples. Each CDR3 is given with its conserved first and last residue. A D gene is named only where the DNA matches it firmly.

v_call	j_call	d_call	cdr3_aa
TRBV2	TRBJ2-2	TRBD1	CASAYRGSTGELFF
TRBV5-1	TRBJ1-1	NA	CASSLGPGNTEAFF
TRBV18	TRBJ2-1	TRBD2	CASSPSRETEQFF
TRBV4-1	TRBJ2-7	TRBD1	CASSQDRTYEQYF
TRBV7-2	TRBJ2-3	NA	CASSLVGGSTDTQYF
TRBV5-6	TRBJ2-7	TRBD1	CASSRQGVSYEQYF
TRBV7-2	TRBJ2-3	NA	CASSLASTGLAKDTQYF
TRBV4-3	TRBJ1-5	NA	CASSQDLASGQPQHF
TRBV4-3	TRBJ2-1	TRBD2	CASSRSGAGAYNEQFF
TRBV29-1	TRBJ2-1	TRBD2	CSVDGLAGKVEQFF
TRBV9	TRBJ1-2	NA	CASSESGNYGYTF
TRBV2	TRBJ2-7	TRBD1	CASTADRNSYEQYF
TRBV6-5	TRBJ1-2	TRBD1	CASRPVDRGRDGYTF
TRBV5-6	TRBJ1-2	NA	CASSLSGRGRGVSGYTF
TRBV6-1	TRBJ1-1	NA	CASSEVSQVAFF
TRBV29-1	TRBJ2-2	TRBD2	CSVQGTSGGENTGELFF
TRBV2	TRBJ2-7	TRBD2	CASSEAGLVSGEQYF